These T cell receptor beta chains were read from a single sample in a study of blood T cell repertoires in COVID-19. TCRdb's copy holds only in-frame clones and misses some; the assay was immunoSEQ multiplex PCR. The data hold more than 95,000 clones, with roughly 79% observed a single time. Sequencing was performed on peripheral blood. These receptor sequences come from an older woman with acute or convalescent COVID-19. CDR3s include the opening cysteine and the closing phenylalanine or tryptophan. Fields, in order: J gene, V gene, D gene, CDR3 protein. The D gene is left open where the match is weak.

j_call: TRBJ2-3; v_call: TRBV7-9; d_call: NA; cdr3_aa: CASRTQGSTDTQYF
j_call: TRBJ1-6; v_call: TRBV2; d_call: NA; cdr3_aa: CASRKSARGVDISPLHF
j_call: TRBJ2-7; v_call: TRBV7-9; d_call: TRBD1; cdr3_aa: CASSSQGALGEQYF
j_call: TRBJ2-3; v_call: TRBV27; d_call: TRBD2; cdr3_aa: CASSSRGASGLAGGRATQYF
j_call: TRBJ2-1; v_call: TRBV5-1; d_call: TRBD2; cdr3_aa: CASSLASGYGNEQFF
j_call: TRBJ2-1; v_call: TRBV27; d_call: TRBD1; cdr3_aa: CASSSLPGQGANEQFF
j_call: TRBJ1-2; v_call: TRBV6-1; d_call: NA; cdr3_aa: CASSEATGLAYGYTF
j_call: TRBJ2-3; v_call: TRBV15; d_call: NA; cdr3_aa: CATSRDGGNTDTQYF
j_call: TRBJ1-1; v_call: TRBV6-5; d_call: NA; cdr3_aa: CASRTVDSPEAFF
j_call: TRBJ2-5; v_call: TRBV19; d_call: TRBD2; cdr3_aa: CASSSSGVTETQYF
j_call: TRBJ1-6; v_call: TRBV5-1; d_call: TRBD1; cdr3_aa: CASSLAGTGRSPLHF
j_call: TRBJ2-1; v_call: TRBV6-6; d_call: TRBD2; cdr3_aa: CASSYLAGGGNEQFF
j_call: TRBJ1-5; v_call: TRBV2; d_call: NA; cdr3_aa: CASSGYGVNQPQHF
j_call: TRBJ2-2; v_call: TRBV6-4; d_call: NA; cdr3_aa: CASSDPNTGELFF
j_call: TRBJ2-3; v_call: TRBV25-1; d_call: NA; cdr3_aa: CASSGSFRTDTQYF
j_call: TRBJ2-7; v_call: TRBV5-1; d_call: TRBD2; cdr3_aa: CASSPLAGGSYEQYF
j_call: TRBJ2-1; v_call: TRBV4-1; d_call: NA; cdr3_aa: CASSQDRGSYNEQFF
j_call: TRBJ2-5; v_call: TRBV4-2; d_call: TRBD2; cdr3_aa: CASSITGTSGFQETQYF
j_call: TRBJ1-2; v_call: TRBV30; d_call: TRBD1; cdr3_aa: CAARDRAYGYTF
j_call: TRBJ2-1; v_call: TRBV5-1; d_call: NA; cdr3_aa: CASSLSASRVYNEQFF
j_call: TRBJ2-1; v_call: TRBV27; d_call: TRBD2; cdr3_aa: CASSSGTSGRNEQFF
j_call: TRBJ1-1; v_call: TRBV19; d_call: TRBD1; cdr3_aa: CASSKGTGRETEAFF
j_call: TRBJ1-6; v_call: TRBV24-1; d_call: TRBD1; cdr3_aa: CATSDQTGGDSPLHF
j_call: TRBJ2-5; v_call: TRBV28; d_call: TRBD1; cdr3_aa: CASSLRGQGPIQETQYF
j_call: TRBJ2-3; v_call: TRBV6-2/TRBV6-3; d_call: NA; cdr3_aa: CASSFGGGAADTQYF
j_call: TRBJ2-5; v_call: TRBV21-1; d_call: NA; cdr3_aa: CASSKDRGETQYF
j_call: TRBJ1-2; v_call: TRBV5-4; d_call: TRBD1; cdr3_aa: CASSLQGAGGYTF
j_call: TRBJ1-2; v_call: TRBV9; d_call: NA; cdr3_aa: CASSVEQNYGYTF
j_call: TRBJ1-3; v_call: TRBV28; d_call: NA; cdr3_aa: CASSLGGSGNTIYF
j_call: TRBJ1-1; v_call: TRBV29-1; d_call: NA; cdr3_aa: CSAPGPQGRTEAFF
j_call: TRBJ1-2; v_call: TRBV29-1; d_call: NA; cdr3_aa: CSVGAGADYGYTF